The next 29 T cell receptor beta chains were all read from a single sample in a study of T cells in Graves' hyperthyroidism and ophthalmopathy. Regions amplified from RNA transcripts were the TCR beta CDR3 regions. The TCR CDR3 was amplified in a first-round RT-PCR using the HTBI primer set. From the multiplex PCR reads, TCRdb called clonotypes with MiXCR, one entry per CDR3 protein. The table records about half a million distinct CDR3 sequences, roughly 21% of them present only once. Specimen: blood. These receptors came from a man aged 35 to 55 with Graves' ophthalmopathy.

Of note for this clonotype: Since a much larger clone is just one base distant, this may be a read error. J is TRBJ1-2 and V is TRBV7-2, with 7 bases identical to TRBD1. Germline CDR1 is SGHTA and CDR2 is FQGNSA. The CDR3 contains 13 residues. The J segment lost 8 bases and the V segment lost 1 base, leaving 4 bases of the junction unmatched. The CDR3 spells CASSLGGGRGYTF. The CDR3 bases are TGTGCCAGCAGCTTAGGAGGGGGCCGGGGCTACACCTTC.

This clonotype was detected many times. This chain uses TRBV18 with TRBJ1-1; D is ambiguous. V lost 6 bases and J 1 base, leaving 12 bases between the germline ends. From germline, CDR1 is KGHSH and CDR2 LQKENI. This CDR3 region has 14 residues. The CDR3 DNA follows: TGTGCCAGCTCCACCCACGGAGAGAACACTGAAGCTTTCTTT. Protein sequence: CASSTHGENTEAFF.

To note about this clonotype: A much larger clone differs from this one at a single base, so this may be a read error. V gene TRBV30 combines with J gene TRBJ2-5; tentatively, D is TRBD1 (6 bases). The V gene lost 3 bases and the J gene lost 7 bases, with 21 bases spanning the gap. This CDR3 has 15 residues. Germline CDR1 is GTSNPN and CDR2 is SVGIG (reference sequence). CDR3 coding DNA: TGTGCCTGGAGCTTCCCCGGGACAACATCCCGGACCCAGTACTTC. Its translation: CAWSFPGTTSRTQYF. Full variable domain (missing parts from reference TRBV30 and TRBJ2-5): SQTIHQWPATLVQPVGSPLSLECTVEGTSNPNLYWYRQAAGRGLQLLFYSVGIGQISSEVPQNLSASRPQDRQFILSSKKLLLSDSGFYLCAWSFPGTTSRTQYFGPGTRLLVL.

The CDR3, as DNA: TGCAGCGCCCTATCCGGGACAGGGATAGTTGAGCAGTTCTTC. The encoded protein is CSALSGTGIVEQFF. The V call is TRBV29-1, the J call TRBJ2-1, with 9 bases identical to TRBD1. V was pared by 7 bases and J by 9 bases, with 13 bases of the junction left unmatched. CDR1 is SQVTM and CDR2 is ANQGSEA in the germline V gene. CDR3 length: 14 amino acids.

This clonotype was seen ten or more times. The chain is built from TRBV7-2 and TRBJ2-5; D assignment may be TRBD1 or TRBD2 (5 bases each). In germline, CDR1 is SGHTA, CDR2 FQGNSA. The CDR3 consists of 16 residues. The V end was cut by 3 bases, the J end by 4 bases, with 18 bases between. The CDR3 reads CASSLMTRGIGETQYF. The CDR3 DNA is TGTGCCAGCAGCTTGATGACGAGGGGTATTGGAGAGACCCAGTACTTC.

Concerning this clonotype itself: Given a much more abundant clone one base away, this may be a read error. The chain uses TRBV6-1 and TRBJ2-3; D remains ambiguous. The CDR3 covers 14 residues. CDR1 is MNHNS, CDR2 SASEGT, per germline. This CDR3 reads CASGESAPSDTQYF. CDR3 bases: TGTGCCAGCGGTGAAAGCGCCCCATCCGATACGCAGTATTTT.

The genes are TRBV5-4 and TRBJ1-1; D is possibly TRBD1 (6 bases). CDR3 length equals 13 residues. V gave up 3 bases and J gave up 14 bases, with 20 bases separating them. CDR1 and CDR2 from the germline V gene are SGHNT and YYREEE (reference sequence). The CDR3 DNA is TGTGCCAGCAGCTATCGACAGGAACGTTATCAGTTCTTT. It is translated as CASSYRQERYQFF.

This clonotype appeared many times. CDR3 loop: CASTLVARGSETQYF. The DNA for the CDR3 is TGTGCCAGCACCCTCGTGGCTAGAGGTAGCGAGACCCAGTACTTC. The chain joins TRBV2 to TRBJ2-5, with D unresolved. The CDR3 loop spans 15 amino acids. V was pared by 7 bases and J by 5 bases, with 20 bases between. The germline V gene has CDR1 SNHLY and CDR2 FYNNEI.

The chain recombines TRBV2 with TRBJ2-3, with D tentatively TRBD1 (5 bases). CDR1 and CDR2 (germline): SNHLY, FYNNEI. There are 14 residues in the CDR3. Trimming took 8 bases from V and 4 from J, leaving 16 bases between them. CDR3 in amino acids: CASSPAGWSDTQYF. In DNA, the CDR3 is TGTGCCAGCTCGCCGGCAGGGTGGTCAGATACGCAGTATTTT.

The chain uses TRBV3-1 and TRBJ1-6; tentatively, D is TRBD1 (6 bases). In germline, CDR1 is LGHDT, CDR2 YNNKEL (reference sequence). Trimming pared 0 bases from V and 0 bases from J, leaving 12 bases between. The CDR3 has 18 amino acids. CDR3 DNA: TGTGCCAGCAGCCAAGACAGGACAGCAAGCTCCTATAATTCACCCCTCCACTTT. This codes for CASSQDRTASSYNSPLHF.

This clonotype has ten or more counts. The chain has TRBV18 and TRBJ1-4; D is unclear. The germline V gene has CDR1 KGHSH and CDR2 LQKENI. The length of the CDR3 is 13 residues. Between the trimmed V and J ends, which lost 2 bases and 7 bases, there was a span of 8 bases. The CDR3 region is CASSPTPGEKLFF. The CDR3 region has the DNA TGTGCCAGCTCACCAACACCGGGTGAAAAACTGTTTTTT.

Remarks on this clonotype: The germline gene is not matched at one end of the junction; a read error may be the cause. V gene TRBV5-1 combines with J gene TRBJ2-5; no clear D. The CDR3 is made up of 15 amino acids. Germline V CDR1 and CDR2: SGHRS, YFSETQ. CDR3 sequence reads: CASNLGRQSQETQYF. The CDR3 DNA follows: TGCGCCAGCAACTTGGGTCGACAATCCCAAGAGACCCAGTACTTC.

This clonotype has a handful of counts. This clone may be a read error of a much larger clone one base away. The V gene is TRBV2, the J gene TRBJ1-1, with D perhaps matching TRBD1 (6 bases). Germline CDR1 SNHLY, CDR2 FYNNEI. The CDR3 consists of 14 residues. CDR3 in DNA: TGTGCCAGCATCCCGACAGGAACGAACACTGAAGCTCTCTTT. As protein: CASIPTGTNTEALF.

In its sample, this clonotype was seen many times. This chain joins TRBV7-2 and TRBJ1-1; D is perhaps TRBD1 (5 bases). CDR1 is SGHTA and CDR2 is FQGNSA in the germline V gene. The CDR3 runs 15 residues. Trimming pared 1 base from V and 6 bases from J, leaving 15 bases between. DNA for the CDR3: TGTGCCAGCAGCTTAGTAGTGGGGCGCATCGCTGAAGCTTTCTTT. Translating it yields CASSLVVGRIAEAFF.

This chain links TRBV7-9 with TRBJ2-3; 11 positions agree with TRBD2. Germline-derived CDR1 and CDR2 are SEHNR and FQNEAQ (reference sequence). The length of the CDR3 is 19 residues. The ends lost 2 bases at V and 4 bases at J; junction bases unmatched: 14. In DNA, the CDR3 is TGTGCCAGCAGCTTATCTGTTTTGGGGGAACTAGCGGGAGCAGATACGCAGTATTTT. It translates to CASSLSVLGELAGADTQYF.

This clonotype was recorded a few times. The DNA of the CDR3 is TGTGCCAGCAGCCCGACATTGTTTTACAATGAGCAGTTCTTC. It codes for CASSPTLFYNEQFF. This chain joins TRBV7-9 and TRBJ2-1; D gene ambiguous. The CDR3 consists of 14 residues. V shed 5 bases and J shed 4 bases, with 12 bases lying between them. From germline, CDR1 is SEHNR and CDR2 FQNEAQ (reference sequence).

The chain recombines TRBV5-1 with TRBJ2-1, with 8 bases fitting TRBD1. V was pared by 6 bases and J by 5 bases, with 7 bases of the junction left unmatched. This CDR3 has 14 amino acids. Germline CDR1 is SGHRS and CDR2 is YFSETQ. The CDR3 region has the DNA TGCGCCAGCAACATCGGACAGGGCCACAATGAGCAGTTCTTC. Translating gives CASNIGQGHNEQFF. The whole variable domain, filled in from reference TRBV5-1 and TRBJ2-1, reads KAGVTQTPRYLIKTRGQQVTLSCSPISGHRSVSWYQQTPGQGLQFLFEYFSETQRNKGNFPGRFSGRQFSNSRSEMNVSTLELGDSALYLCASNIGQGHNEQFFGPGTRLTVL.

J is TRBJ2-1 and V is TRBV11-2; 9 bases are shared with TRBD2. This CDR3 is 17 amino acids long. Trimming cost V 8 bases and J 6 bases; bases outside gene matches: 17. Germline V gene data show CDR1 as SGHAT and CDR2 as FQNNGV. The CDR3 loop is CASGYPPTGTSINEQFF. In nucleotides, the CDR3 is TGTGCCAGCGGATACCCCCCTACCGGGACTAGCATCAATGAGCAGTTCTTC. The variable domain in full, with the rest retrieved from reference TRBV11-2 and TRBJ2-1, is EAGVAQSPRYKIIEKRQSVAFWCNPISGHATLYWYQQILGQGPKLLIQFQNNGVVDDSQLPKDRFSAERLKGVDSTLKIQPAKLEDSAVYLCASGYPPTGTSINEQFFGPGTRLTVL.

In this sample, this clonotype turned up a few times. This chain joins TRBV5-5 and TRBJ1-2; D not resolved. The CDR3 is 16 amino acids. From germline, CDR1 is SGHKS and CDR2 YYEKEE (reference sequence). V dropped 4 bases and J dropped 5 bases, with 21 bases sitting between them. CDR3 amino acids: CASSPSWAESLYGYTF. The CDR3 nucleotides read TGTGCCAGCAGCCCGTCCTGGGCGGAGAGCTTATATGGCTACACCTTC.

There are a few counts of this clonotype. The chain carries TRBV5-8 and TRBJ2-5; 8 nucleotides align to TRBD2. This CDR3 has 16 amino acids. With 3 bases clipped from V and 4 bases from J, the junction kept 11 bases outside the gene matches. Germline lookup yields CDR1 SGHTS and CDR2 YDEGEE. This chain's CDR3 is CASSSRGGGSGETQYF. Written as DNA, the CDR3 is TGTGCCAGCAGCTCCCGGGGGGGTGGGAGCGGAGAGACCCAGTACTTC.

This clonotype was seen ten or more times. This sequence joins TRBV2 and TRBJ1-1, with a weak D call TRBD1 (5 bases). Germline CDR1 SNHLY, CDR2 FYNNEI. This CDR3 has 13 amino acids. V was shortened by 6 bases and J by 1 base, with 9 bases between the two germline ends. CDR3 coding DNA: TGTGCCAGCAGGACAGAATCGAACACTGAAGCTTTCTTT. As protein: CASRTESNTEAFF.

J is TRBJ1-2 and V is TRBV9; D ambiguous. The CDR3 runs to 16 residues. Per germline, CDR1 SGDLS and CDR2 YYNGEE. The V end was cut by 0 bases, the J end by 5 bases, with 17 bases between. CDR3: CASSVVPAGERYGYTF. In DNA, the CDR3 is TGTGCCAGCAGCGTAGTCCCCGCAGGCGAACGTTATGGCTACACCTTC.

At least ten counts were recorded for this clonotype. The chain links TRBV6-1 to TRBJ2-1; D might be TRBD1 (5 bases). This CDR3 is built from 15 residues. CDR1 and CDR2 from the germline V gene are MNHNS and SASEGT. Trimming took 8 bases from V and 8 from J, leaving 22 bases between them. The chain's CDR3 is CASGTQGRLAYEQFF. The CDR3 DNA follows: TGTGCCAGCGGAACTCAGGGCAGGCTGGCGTATGAGCAGTTCTTC.

There are many counts of this clonotype. J is TRBJ2-7 and V is TRBV2; 8 bases map to TRBD1. Germline V CDR1 and CDR2: SNHLY, FYNNEI. The V gene end was trimmed by 8 bases and the J gene end by 3 bases; junction bases not matched to a gene: 12. CDR3 length: 15 residues. In DNA, the CDR3 is TGTGCCAGCGTCCCTCCCGGGACAGGTATCTACGAGCAGTACTTC. Translating gives CASVPPGTGIYEQYF.

This clonotype occurred many times. This chain links TRBV7-2 with TRBJ2-4; the D is unclear. The CDR3 loop spans 16 amino acids. With 6 bases removed from V and 0 bases from J, the gap between germline ends came to 15 bases. Germline V gene data show CDR1 as SGHTA and CDR2 as FQGNSA. CDR3 DNA sequence: TGTGCCAGCAGACCCGACATTACCATAGCCAAAAACATTCAGTACTTC. Amino acids: CASRPDITIAKNIQYF.

In its sample, this clonotype was seen a few times. The chain is built from TRBV7-2 and TRBJ2-2; weak D call: TRBD2 (5 bases). The CDR3 length is 16 residues. Germline V gene lookup returns CDR1 SGHTA and CDR2 FQGNSA. V lost 5 bases and J lost 4, with 17 bases in between. The CDR3 sequence: CASSPHSGLFTGELFF. The CDR3 DNA sequence: TGTGCCAGCAGCCCCCACTCCGGACTGTTCACCGGGGAGCTGTTTTTT.

The rearrangement joins TRBV10-3 to TRBJ2-2; no firm D call. V was trimmed by 9 bases and J by 5 bases, leaving 10 bases between them. The germline V gene has CDR1 ENHRY and CDR2 SYGVKD. CDR3 length equals 12 residues. The CDR3 region has the DNA TGTGCCATTGGACGCGTGACCGGGGAGCTGTTTTTT. Protein sequence: CAIGRVTGELFF.

Only a few counts were recorded for this clonotype. The chain has TRBV4-2 and TRBJ1-6; TRBD1 matches 8 bases. The ends lost 3 bases at V and 6 bases at J; junction bases unmatched: 7. Germline lookup yields CDR1 LGHNA and CDR2 YNFKEQ. CDR3 length equals 16 residues. The CDR3 protein is CASSQERTGPNSPLHF. The CDR3 DNA follows: TGTGCCAGCAGCCAGGAGCGGACAGGGCCTAATTCACCCCTCCACTTT.

The sample holds many counts of this clonotype. V and J are TRBV6-1 and TRBJ1-2, with D hard to call. Germline CDR1 is MNHNS and CDR2 is SASEGT. This CDR3 region has 12 residues. V shed 3 bases and J shed 4 bases, with 6 bases lying between them. CDR3 region: CASSEIPYGYTF. The CDR3 region has the DNA TGTGCCAGCAGTGAGATACCCTATGGCTACACCTTC.